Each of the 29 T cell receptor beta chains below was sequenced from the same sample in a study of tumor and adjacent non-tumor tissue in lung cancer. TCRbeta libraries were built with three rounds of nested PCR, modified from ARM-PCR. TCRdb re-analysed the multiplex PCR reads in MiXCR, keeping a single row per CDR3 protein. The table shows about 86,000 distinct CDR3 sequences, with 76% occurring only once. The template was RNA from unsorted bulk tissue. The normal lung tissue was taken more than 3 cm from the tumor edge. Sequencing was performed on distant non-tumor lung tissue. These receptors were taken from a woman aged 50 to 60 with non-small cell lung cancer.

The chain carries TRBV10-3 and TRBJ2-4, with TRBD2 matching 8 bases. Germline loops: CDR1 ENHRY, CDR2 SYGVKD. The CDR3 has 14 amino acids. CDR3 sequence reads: CTTSAGELNNIQYF. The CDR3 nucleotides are TGTACCACCTCAGCGGGAGAGCTCAATAACATTCAGTACTTC.

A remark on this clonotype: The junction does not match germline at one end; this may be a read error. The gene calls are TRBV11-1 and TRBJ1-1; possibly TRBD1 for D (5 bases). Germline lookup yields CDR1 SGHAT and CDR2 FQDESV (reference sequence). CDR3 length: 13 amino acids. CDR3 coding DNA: TGTGCCAGCAGCTTACTGGGGCACACTGAAGCCTACTTT. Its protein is CASSLLGHTEAYF.

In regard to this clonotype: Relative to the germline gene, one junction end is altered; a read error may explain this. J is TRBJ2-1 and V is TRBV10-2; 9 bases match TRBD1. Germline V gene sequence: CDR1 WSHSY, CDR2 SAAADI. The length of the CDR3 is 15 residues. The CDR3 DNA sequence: TGCGCCGGCAGCTGGACAGGGGTGGGTCACACTGAGCAGTTCTTC. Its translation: CAGSWTGVGHTEQFF.

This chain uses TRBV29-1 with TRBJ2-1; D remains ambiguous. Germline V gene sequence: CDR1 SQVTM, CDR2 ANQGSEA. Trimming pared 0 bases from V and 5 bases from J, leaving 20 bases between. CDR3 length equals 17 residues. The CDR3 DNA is TGCAGCGTTGAAGATCTAGAAGGGTGGAGATCTCACAATGAGCAGTTCTTC. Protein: CSVEDLEGWRSHNEQFF.

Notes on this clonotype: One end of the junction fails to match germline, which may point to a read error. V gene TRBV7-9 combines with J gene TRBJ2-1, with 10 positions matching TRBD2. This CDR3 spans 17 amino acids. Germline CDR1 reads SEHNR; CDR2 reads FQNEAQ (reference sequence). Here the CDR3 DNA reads TGTACCAGCAGCCCAAGACGGACTAGCGGCCTTTACAATGAGCAGTTCTTC. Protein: CTSSPRRTSGLYNEQFF.

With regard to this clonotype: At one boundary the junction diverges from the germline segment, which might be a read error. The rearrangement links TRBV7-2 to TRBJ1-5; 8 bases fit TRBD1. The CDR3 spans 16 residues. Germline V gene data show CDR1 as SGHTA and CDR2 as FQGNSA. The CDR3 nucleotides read TGTGTCAGCAGCTCAGCGCCAGGGGGCGCCGGTCAGCCCCAGCATTTT. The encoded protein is CVSSSAPGGAGQPQHF.

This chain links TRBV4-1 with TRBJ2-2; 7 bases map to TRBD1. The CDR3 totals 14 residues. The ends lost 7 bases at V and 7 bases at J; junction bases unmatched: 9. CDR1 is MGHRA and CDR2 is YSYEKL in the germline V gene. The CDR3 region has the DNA TGCGCCAGCATCCAGAACAGGGGTCACGGGGAGCTGTTTTTT. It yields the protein CASIQNRGHGELFF.

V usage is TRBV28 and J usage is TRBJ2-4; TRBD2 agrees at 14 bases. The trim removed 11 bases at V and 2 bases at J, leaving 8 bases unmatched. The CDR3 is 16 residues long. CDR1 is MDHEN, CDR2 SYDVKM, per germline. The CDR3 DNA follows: TGTGCCTTGGGACTAGCGGGAGAACTAACCAAAAACATTCAGTACTTC. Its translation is CALGLAGELTKNIQYF.

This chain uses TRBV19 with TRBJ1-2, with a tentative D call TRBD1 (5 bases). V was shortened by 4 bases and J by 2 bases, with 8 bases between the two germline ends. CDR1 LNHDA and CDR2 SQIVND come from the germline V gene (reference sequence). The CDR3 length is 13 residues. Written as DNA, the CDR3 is TGTGCCAGTAGTAAGGACACGAACTATGGCTACACCTTC. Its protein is CASSKDTNYGYTF.

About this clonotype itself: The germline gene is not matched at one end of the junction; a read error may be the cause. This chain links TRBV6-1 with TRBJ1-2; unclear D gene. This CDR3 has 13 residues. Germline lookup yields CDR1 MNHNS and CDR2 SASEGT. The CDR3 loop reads CASRGVGGYVYTF. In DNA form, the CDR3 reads TGTGCCAGCCGCGGTGTCGGCGGCTATGTCTACACCTTC.

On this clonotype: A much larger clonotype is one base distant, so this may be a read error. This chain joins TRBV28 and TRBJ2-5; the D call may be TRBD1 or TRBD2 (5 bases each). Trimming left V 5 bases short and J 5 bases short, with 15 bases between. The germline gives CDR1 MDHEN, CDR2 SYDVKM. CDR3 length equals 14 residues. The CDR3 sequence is CASSPLTGQETQYF. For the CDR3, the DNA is TGTGCCAGCAGTCCTCTCACGGGGCAGGAGACCCAGTACTTC.

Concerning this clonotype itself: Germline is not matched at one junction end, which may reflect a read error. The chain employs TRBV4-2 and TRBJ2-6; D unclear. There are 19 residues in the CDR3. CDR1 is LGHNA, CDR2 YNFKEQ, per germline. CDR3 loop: CTSSQGLGLSFGGANVLTF. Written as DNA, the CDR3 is TGTACCAGTAGCCAAGGCTTGGGATTGAGTTTCGGGGGGGCCAACGTCCTGACTTTC.

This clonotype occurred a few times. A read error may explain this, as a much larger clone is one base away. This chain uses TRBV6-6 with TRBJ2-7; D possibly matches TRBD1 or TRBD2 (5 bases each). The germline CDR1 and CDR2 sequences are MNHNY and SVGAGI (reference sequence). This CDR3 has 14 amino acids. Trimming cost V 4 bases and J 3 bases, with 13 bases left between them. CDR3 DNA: TGTGCCAGCAGTTCACGGGACGGACACTACGAGCAGTACTTC. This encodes CASSSRDGHYEQYF.

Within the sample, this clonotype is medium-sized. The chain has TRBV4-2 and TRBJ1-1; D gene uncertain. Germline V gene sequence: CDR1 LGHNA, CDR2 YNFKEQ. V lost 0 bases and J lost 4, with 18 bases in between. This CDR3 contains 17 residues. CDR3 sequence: CASSQEPLGSLGTEAFF. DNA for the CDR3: TGTGCCAGCAGCCAAGAACCCCTTGGGTCTCTGGGCACTGAAGCTTTCTTT.

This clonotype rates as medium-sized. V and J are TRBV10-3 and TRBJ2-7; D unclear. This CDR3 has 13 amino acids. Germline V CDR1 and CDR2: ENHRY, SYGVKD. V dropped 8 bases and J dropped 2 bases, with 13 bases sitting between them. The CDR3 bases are TGTGCCATCGAAGGGATCAATACCTACGAGCAGTACTTC. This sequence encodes CAIEGINTYEQYF.

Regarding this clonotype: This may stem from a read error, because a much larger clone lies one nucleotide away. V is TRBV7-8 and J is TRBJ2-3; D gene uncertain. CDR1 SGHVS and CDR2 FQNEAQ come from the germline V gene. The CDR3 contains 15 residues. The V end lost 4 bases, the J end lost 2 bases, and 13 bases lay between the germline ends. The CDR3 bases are TGTGCCAGCAGCTCCACCCTAACCTTCACAGATACGCAGTATTTT. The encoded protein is CASSSTLTFTDTQYF.

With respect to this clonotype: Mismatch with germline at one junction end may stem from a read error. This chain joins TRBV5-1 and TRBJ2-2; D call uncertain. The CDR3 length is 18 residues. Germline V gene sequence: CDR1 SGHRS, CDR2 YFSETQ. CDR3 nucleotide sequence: TGCACCAGCAGCTTCAGCCTAACGGGCCCAACGAATACCGGGGAGCTGTTTTTT. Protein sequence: CTSSFSLTGPTNTGELFF.

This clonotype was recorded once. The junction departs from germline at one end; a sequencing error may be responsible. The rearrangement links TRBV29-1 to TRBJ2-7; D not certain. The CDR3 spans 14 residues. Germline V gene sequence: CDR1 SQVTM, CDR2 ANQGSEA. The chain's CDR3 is CSFKSRRRTYEHYF. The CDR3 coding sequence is TGCAGCTTTAAATCCCGCCGGAGAACCTACGAGCATTACTTC.

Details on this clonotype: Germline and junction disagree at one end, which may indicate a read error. DNA for the CDR3: TGCGCCACCACCTGGGGGAACATCGGGAAGCTGTTTTTT. Its protein product is CATTWGNIGKLFF. The rearrangement uses TRBV4-1 and TRBJ2-2, with D possibly called TRBD1 or TRBD2 (5 bases each). Germline-derived CDR1 and CDR2 are MGHRA and YSYEKL. The CDR3 covers 13 residues.

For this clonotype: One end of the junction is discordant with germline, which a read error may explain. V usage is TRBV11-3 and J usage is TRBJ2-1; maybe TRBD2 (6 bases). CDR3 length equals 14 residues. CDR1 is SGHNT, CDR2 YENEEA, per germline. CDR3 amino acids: CANSPASDSNEQLF. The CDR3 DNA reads TGTGCCAACAGCCCCGCTAGCGATAGCAATGAGCAGCTCTTC. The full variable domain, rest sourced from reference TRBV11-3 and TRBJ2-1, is EAGVVQSPRYKIIEKKQPVAFWCNPISGHNTLYWYLQNLGQGPELLIRYENEEAVDDSQLPKDRFSAERLKGVDSTLKIQPAELGDSAVYLCANSPASDSNEQLFGPGTRLTVL.

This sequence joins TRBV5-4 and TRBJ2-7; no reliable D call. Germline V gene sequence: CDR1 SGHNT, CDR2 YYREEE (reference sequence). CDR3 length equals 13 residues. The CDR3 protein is CTNSLSSNNEQYF. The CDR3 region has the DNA TGTACCAACAGCTTGTCTAGTAACAACGAGCAGTACTTC. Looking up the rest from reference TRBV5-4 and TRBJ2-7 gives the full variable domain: ETGVTQSPTHLIKTRGQQVTLRCSSQSGHNTVSWYQQALGQGPQFIFQYYREEENGRGNFPPRFSGLQFPNYSSELNVNALELDDSALYLCTNSLSSNNEQYFGPGTRLTVT.

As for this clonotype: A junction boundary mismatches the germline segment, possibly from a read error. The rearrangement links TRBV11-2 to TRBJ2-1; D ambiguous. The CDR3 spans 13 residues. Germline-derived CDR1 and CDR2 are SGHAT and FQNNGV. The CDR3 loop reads CASSLENFNERFF. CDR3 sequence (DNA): TGTGCCAGTAGCTTAGAGAACTTCAATGAGCGGTTCTTC.

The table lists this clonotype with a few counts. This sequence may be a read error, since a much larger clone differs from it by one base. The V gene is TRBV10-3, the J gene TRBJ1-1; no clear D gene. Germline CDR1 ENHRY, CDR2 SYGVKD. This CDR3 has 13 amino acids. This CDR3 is CATLRSMNTVAFF. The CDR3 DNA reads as TGTGCCACCCTCCGTAGCATGAACACTGTAGCTTTCTTT.

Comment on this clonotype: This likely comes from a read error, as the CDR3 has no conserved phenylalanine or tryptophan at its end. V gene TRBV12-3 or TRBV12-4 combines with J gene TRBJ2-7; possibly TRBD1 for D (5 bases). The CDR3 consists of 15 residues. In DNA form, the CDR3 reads TGTGACAGCAGTTCAGCAGGGTTGGAGCTCTACGAGCAGTACTGC. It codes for CDSSSAGLELYEQYC.

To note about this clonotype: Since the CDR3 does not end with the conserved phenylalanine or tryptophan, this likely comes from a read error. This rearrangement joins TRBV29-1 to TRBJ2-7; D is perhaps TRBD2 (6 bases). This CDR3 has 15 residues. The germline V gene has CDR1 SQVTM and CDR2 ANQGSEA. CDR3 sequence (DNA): TGCTACGTTGAAAGCTTGTGGGGGGAAGATTACGAGCAGTACTTA. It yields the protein CYVESLWGEDYEQYL.

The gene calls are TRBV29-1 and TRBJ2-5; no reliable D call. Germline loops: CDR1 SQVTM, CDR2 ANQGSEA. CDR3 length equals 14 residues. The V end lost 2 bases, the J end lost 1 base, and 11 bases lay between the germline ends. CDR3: CSVEKGSAQETQYF. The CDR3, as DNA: TGCAGCGTTGAAAAAGGGTCAGCCCAAGAGACCCAGTACTTC.

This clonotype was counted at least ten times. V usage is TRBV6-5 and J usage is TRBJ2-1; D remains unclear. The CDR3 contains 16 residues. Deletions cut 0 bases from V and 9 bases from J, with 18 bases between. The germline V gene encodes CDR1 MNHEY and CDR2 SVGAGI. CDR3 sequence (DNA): TGTGCCAGCAGTTACTCGGCTCTACTCCTAGAGAGTGAGCAGTTCTTC. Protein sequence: CASSYSALLLESEQFF.

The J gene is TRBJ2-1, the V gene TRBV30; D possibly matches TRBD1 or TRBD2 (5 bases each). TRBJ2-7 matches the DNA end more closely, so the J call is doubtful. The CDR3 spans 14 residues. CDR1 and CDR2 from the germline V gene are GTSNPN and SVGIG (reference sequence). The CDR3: CACLMGTSGHEQYF. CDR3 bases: TGTGCCTGTCTCATGGGGACCTCAGGCCATGAGCAGTACTTC.

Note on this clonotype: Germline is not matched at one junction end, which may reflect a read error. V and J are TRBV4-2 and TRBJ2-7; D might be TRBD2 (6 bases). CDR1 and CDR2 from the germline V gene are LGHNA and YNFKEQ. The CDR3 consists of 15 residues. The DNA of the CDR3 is TGTGTCAGCGGCGGGGACTCCGGTAACGCCTACGAGCAGTACTTC. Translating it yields CVSGGDSGNAYEQYF.